These T cell receptor beta chains were read from a single sample in a study of cytomegalovirus exposure and HLA in healthy donors. Here immunoSEQ multiplex PCR was the method, and the copy in TCRdb shows in-frame clones only, minus some. The data contain approximately 220,000 clones, 80% to 90% of them singletons. Material: PBMCs. The receptors originated from a man aged 18 to 30 in good health and CMV-seronegative. CDR3s include the opening cysteine and the closing phenylalanine or tryptophan. A D gene is named only where the DNA matches it firmly.

TRBJ2-1	-	13	TRBV19	CASSISSHNEQFF
TRBJ2-2	TRBD2	17	TRBV15	CATSRPSGRALGGELFF
TRBJ2-1	-	16	TRBV5-1	CASSLTGGSSYNEQFF
TRBJ1-6	-	14	TRBV7-3	CASSLMSTGSPLHF
TRBJ2-7	TRBD2	13	TRBV30	CAWSMSGGYEQYF
TRBJ1-2	-	12	TRBV2	CASRDDTYGYTF
TRBJ2-7	-	13	TRBV7-2	CASSLVEGYEQYF
TRBJ2-5	TRBD2	17	TRBV14	CASSQDSGGGVMETQYF
TRBJ2-6	TRBD1	14	TRBV29-1	CSALTGSGANVLTF
TRBJ2-7	TRBD2	15	TRBV4-1	CASSQDPGGLYEQYF
TRBJ1-5	-	13	TRBV25-1	CASSTQGGQPQHF
TRBJ2-5	-	13	TRBV11-2	CASFQGAGETQYF
TRBJ2-2	TRBD1	16	TRBV7-3	CASSRGGAGDTGELFF
TRBJ2-1	-	11	TRBV12-5	CASGFDGRTFF
TRBJ2-7	TRBD2	14	TRBV11-2	CASSFGTSGYEQYF
TRBJ1-3	-	15	TRBV4-2	CASSQDLTAGNTIYF
TRBJ1-2	-	15	TRBV4-1	CASSLYQGFNYGYTF
TRBJ1-2	TRBD1	12	TRBV29-1	CSVADRGGGYTF
TRBJ2-1	-	16	TRBV7-8	CASSFLDSDSYNEQFF
TRBJ2-7	TRBD2	16	TRBV27	CASRVAGGTSSYEQYF
TRBJ1-5	-	15	TRBV19	CASSIIREAHQPQHF
TRBJ1-2	-	10	TRBV29-1	CMGGDDGYTF
TRBJ2-1	-	12	TRBV7-9	CASSLAQNEQFF
TRBJ2-3	TRBD1	14	TRBV6-1	CASSLDRGLDTQYF
TRBJ1-2	-	13	TRBV19	CASSQDRDYGYTF
TRBJ2-7	-	15	TRBV11-2	CASSLDSQLYNEQYF
TRBJ2-7	TRBD2	18	TRBV27	CASSSPPPSGRSGYEQYF
TRBJ2-5	TRBD1	16	TRBV5-4	CASSLGGRGPGETQYF
TRBJ1-4	TRBD1	16	TRBV6-6	CASNSQGAEANEKLFF
TRBJ1-2	-	15	TRBV14	CASSQSRTPNYGYTF
TRBJ2-1	TRBD1	14	TRBV10-3	CATTPGQGATEQFF
TRBJ2-7	-	12	TRBV29-1	CSVEVQGNEQYF
TRBJ1-2	-	11	TRBV6-6	CASHQGYGYTF
TRBJ1-5	-	13	TRBV10-2	CASSESRGGSKHF
TRBJ2-7	TRBD1	14	TRBV7-2	CASSLATGSYEQYF
TRBJ2-7	TRBD2	16	TRBV4-1	CASSQSSGEDGYEQYF
TRBJ2-3	-	11	TRBV5-6	CASNRADTQYF
TRBJ1-4	TRBD1	15	TRBV7-9	CASSLSGGTNEKLFF
TRBJ2-7	TRBD1	15	TRBV7-2	CASSPRTGGGREQYF
TRBJ2-1	-	14	TRBV29-1	CSATPGTHYNEQFF
TRBJ2-7	TRBD2	14	TRBV27	CASRLAGGSYEQYF
TRBJ1-2	-	12	TRBV5-5	CASSSQGYGYTF
TRBJ1-4	-	15	TRBV7-2	CASSLLGQENEKLFF
TRBJ2-7	TRBD1	16	TRBV18	CASSPVPGQALGEQYF
TRBJ1-2	-	15	TRBV18	CASSPVTGWNYGYTF
TRBJ2-7	TRBD2	13	TRBV10-1	CASSAGGDGEQYF
TRBJ1-1	-	13	TRBV19	CASDPGLNTEAFF
TRBJ1-5	-	16	TRBV4-1	CASSQEGQGGNQPQHF
TRBJ2-7	TRBD2	15	TRBV5-1	CASSLTGGFSYEQYF
TRBJ2-5	-	15	TRBV29-1	CSVDVGGSIQETQYF